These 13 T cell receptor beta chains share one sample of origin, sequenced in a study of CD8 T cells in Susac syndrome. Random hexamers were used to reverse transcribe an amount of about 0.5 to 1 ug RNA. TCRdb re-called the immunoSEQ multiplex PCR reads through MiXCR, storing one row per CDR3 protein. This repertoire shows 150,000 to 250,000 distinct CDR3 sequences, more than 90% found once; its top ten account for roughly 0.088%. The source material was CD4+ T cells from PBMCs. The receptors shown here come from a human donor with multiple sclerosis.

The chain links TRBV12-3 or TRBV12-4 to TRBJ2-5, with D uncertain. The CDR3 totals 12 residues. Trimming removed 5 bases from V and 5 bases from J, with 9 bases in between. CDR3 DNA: TGTGCCAGCAGTCCGACGGGCGAGACCCAGTACTTC. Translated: CASSPTGETQYF.

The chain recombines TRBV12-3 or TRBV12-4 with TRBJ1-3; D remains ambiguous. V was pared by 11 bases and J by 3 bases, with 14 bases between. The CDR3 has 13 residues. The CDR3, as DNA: TGTGCCTTTCATAGGCGGATTGGAAACACCATATATTTT. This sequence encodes CAFHRRIGNTIYF.

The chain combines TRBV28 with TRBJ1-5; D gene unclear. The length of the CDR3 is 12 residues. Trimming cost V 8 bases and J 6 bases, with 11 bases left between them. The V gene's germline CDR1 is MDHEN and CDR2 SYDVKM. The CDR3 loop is CASVDMSQPQHF. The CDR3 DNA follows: TGTGCCAGCGTCGACATGAGTCAGCCCCAGCATTTT.

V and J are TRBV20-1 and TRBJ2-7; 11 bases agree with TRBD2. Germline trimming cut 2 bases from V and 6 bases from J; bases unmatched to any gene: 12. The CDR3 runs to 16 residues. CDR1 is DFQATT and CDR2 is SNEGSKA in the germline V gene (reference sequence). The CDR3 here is CSARRPSLAGGREQYF. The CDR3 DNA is TGCAGTGCTAGAAGACCCTCGCTAGCGGGAGGTCGCGAGCAGTACTTC.

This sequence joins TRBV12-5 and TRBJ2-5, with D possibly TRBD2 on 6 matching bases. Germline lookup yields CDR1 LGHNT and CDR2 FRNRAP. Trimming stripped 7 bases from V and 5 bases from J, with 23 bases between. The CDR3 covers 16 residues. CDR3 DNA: TGTGCTAGTGCACCAGTGATAGCGGCGGTTTTGGAGACCCAGTACTTC. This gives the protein CASAPVIAAVLETQYF.

CDR3 sequence: CSAAAGPRTEAFF. In DNA form, the CDR3 reads TGCAGTGCTGCGGCGGGGCCACGGACTGAAGCTTTCTTT. This sequence joins TRBV20-1 and TRBJ1-1, with D maybe TRBD1 (5 bases). The germline CDR1 and CDR2 sequences are DFQATT and SNEGSKA (reference sequence). The CDR3 runs 13 residues. With 5 bases removed from V and 5 bases from J, the gap between germline ends came to 15 bases.

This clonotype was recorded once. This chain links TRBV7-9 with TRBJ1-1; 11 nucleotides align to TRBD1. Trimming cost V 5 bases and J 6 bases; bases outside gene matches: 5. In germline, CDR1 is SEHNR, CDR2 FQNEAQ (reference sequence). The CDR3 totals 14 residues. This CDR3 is CASSEPGQGAEAFF. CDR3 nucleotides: TGTGCCAGCAGCGAGCCGGGACAGGGGGCTGAAGCTTTCTTT.

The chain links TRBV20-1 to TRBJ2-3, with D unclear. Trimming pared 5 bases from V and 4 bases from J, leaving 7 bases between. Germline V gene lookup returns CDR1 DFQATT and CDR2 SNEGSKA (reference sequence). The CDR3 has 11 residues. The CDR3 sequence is CSAHRPDTQYF. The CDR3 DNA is TGCAGTGCTCATAGGCCAGATACGCAGTATTTT.

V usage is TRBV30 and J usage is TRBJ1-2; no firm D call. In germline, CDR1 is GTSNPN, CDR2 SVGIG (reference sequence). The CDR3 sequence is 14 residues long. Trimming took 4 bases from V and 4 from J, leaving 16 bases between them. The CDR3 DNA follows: TGTGCCTGGAAGGTGGGAGGGAAGCCCTATGGCTACACCTTC. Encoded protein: CAWKVGGKPYGYTF.

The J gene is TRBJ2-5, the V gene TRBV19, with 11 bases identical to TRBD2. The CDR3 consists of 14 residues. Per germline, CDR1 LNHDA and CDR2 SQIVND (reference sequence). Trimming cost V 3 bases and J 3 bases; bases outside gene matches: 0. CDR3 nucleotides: TGTGCCAGTAGTATTAGCGGGAGGGAAGAGACCCAGTACTTC. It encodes CASSISGREETQYF.

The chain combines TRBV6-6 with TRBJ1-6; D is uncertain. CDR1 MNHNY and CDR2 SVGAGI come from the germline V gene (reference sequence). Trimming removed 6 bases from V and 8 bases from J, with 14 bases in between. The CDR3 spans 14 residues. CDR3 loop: CASSLDGAYSPLHF. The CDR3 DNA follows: TGTGCCAGCAGCTTGGACGGTGCTTATTCACCCCTCCACTTT.

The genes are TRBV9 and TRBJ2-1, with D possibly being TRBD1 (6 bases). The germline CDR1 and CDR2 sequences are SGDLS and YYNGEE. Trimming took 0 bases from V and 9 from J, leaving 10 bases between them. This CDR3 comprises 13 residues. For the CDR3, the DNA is TGTGCCAGCAGCGTAGATCTAGGGGGTGAGCAGTTCTTC. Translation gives CASSVDLGGEQFF.

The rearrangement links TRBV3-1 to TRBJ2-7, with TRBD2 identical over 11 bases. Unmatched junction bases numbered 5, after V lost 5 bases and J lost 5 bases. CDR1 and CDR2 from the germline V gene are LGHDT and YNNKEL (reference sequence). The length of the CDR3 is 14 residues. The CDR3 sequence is CASSFLAGGDEQYF. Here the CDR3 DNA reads TGTGCCAGCAGCTTCCTAGCGGGGGGAGACGAGCAGTACTTC.